Given below is one TCR beta chain in context. The antigen is undetermined. The data were produced by immunoSEQ multiplex PCR, yet TCRdb's version contains in-frame clones alone and is incomplete. The sample lists about 100,000 clones, approximately 84% occurring once. This sample is drawn from a study of T cell responses to AZD1222 COVID-19 vaccine. General study points: Only a handful of AZD1222 recipients, roughly six in all, had baseline seropositivity. Clonal diversity was possibly underestimated, and white British individuals and females predominated among donors.

The V end was cut by 2 bases, the J end by 6 bases, with 8 bases between. This CDR3 has 12 amino acids. Germline CDR1 and CDR2: MNHNS and SASEGT. The sequenced sample was peripheral blood, obtained on day 0 of AZD1222 vaccination. The receptor's source is an adult in good health. The rearrangement links TRBV6-1 to TRBJ2-7, with no clear D. This CDR3 is CASSEQAREQYF. The CDR3 DNA sequence: TGTGCCAGCAGTGAACAGGCGCGCGAGCAGTACTTC.